These T cell receptor beta chains were read from a single sample in a study of blood T cells in healthy people across ages. TCRdb re-called the 5' RACE reads with MiXCR, one entry per CDR3 protein. Of about 540,000 distinct CDR3 sequences listed, around 24% are singletons. Separately, the same data were catalogued under a study of T cells of mothers and their children.

The sequencing sample was made of blood. Source of these receptors: a boy aged 10-17 years in good health. CDR3s include the opening cysteine and the closing phenylalanine or tryptophan. Each record gives: V gene, J gene, CDR3 protein.

V: TRBV6-5; J: TRBJ2-2; CDR3: CASSYGRNTGELFF
V: TRBV7-2; J: TRBJ2-1; CDR3: CASSLEARDEQFF
V: TRBV29-1; J: TRBJ2-3; CDR3: CSVGTRGQILGDTQYF
V: TRBV12-3/TRBV12-4; J: TRBJ1-5; CDR3: CASSFDRRRDQPQHF
V: TRBV6-5; J: TRBJ2-1; CDR3: CASSYSGGRQETRYF
V: TRBV28; J: TRBJ2-7; CDR3: CASSLVLAGISYEQYF
V: TRBV7-2; J: TRBJ2-2; CDR3: CASSLEAAGGAGELFF
V: TRBV7-8; J: TRBJ2-1; CDR3: CASSPFFSGSSYNEQFF
V: TRBV28; J: TRBJ2-2; CDR3: CASSTGQRTGELFF
V: TRBV20-1; J: TRBJ2-1; CDR3: CSARLAGSSGRGNEQFF
V: TRBV5-1; J: TRBJ2-7; CDR3: CASSRGTSGSPPYEQYF
V: TRBV10-2; J: TRBJ2-7; CDR3: CASSDSVQNEQYF
V: TRBV20-1; J: TRBJ1-1; CDR3: CSAEEDSMNTEAFF
V: TRBV10-3; J: TRBJ2-5; CDR3: CAISAGLAGQETQYF
V: TRBV18; J: TRBJ2-3; CDR3: CASSPPAGVKDTQYF
V: TRBV3-1; J: TRBJ1-3; CDR3: CASSTVSGNTIYF
V: TRBV30; J: TRBJ2-3; CDR3: CARSVQAAGGLNF
V: TRBV6-6; J: TRBJ1-2; CDR3: CASNPLGTGGGYTF
V: TRBV25-1; J: TRBJ2-4; CDR3: CASSGPGNLAKNIQYF
V: TRBV6-2/TRBV6-3; J: TRBJ1-2; CDR3: CASSPSGRGDYGYTF
V: TRBV12-3/TRBV12-4; J: TRBJ1-1; CDR3: CASSLRVNTEAFF
V: TRBV4-3; J: TRBJ1-4; CDR3: CASSQDQGAYEKLFF
V: TRBV6-4; J: TRBJ2-6; CDR3: CASSNSGANVLTF
V: TRBV20-1; J: TRBJ1-5; CDR3: CSAGTREPQHF
V: TRBV7-9; J: TRBJ2-1; CDR3: CASSLEPGQVYNEQFF
V: TRBV4-3; J: TRBJ1-6; CDR3: CASSQGTGKDSNSPLHF
V: TRBV12-3/TRBV12-4; J: TRBJ2-3; CDR3: CASNHPLDTQYF
V: TRBV7-9; J: TRBJ1-2; CDR3: CASSSPMDYGYTF
V: TRBV6-5; J: TRBJ1-3; CDR3: CARIGQGNTIYF
V: TRBV10-3; J: TRBJ2-1; CDR3: CAISETSGPHRVYNEQFF
V: TRBV20-1; J: TRBJ1-6; CDR3: CSARGESRSSYNSPLHF
V: TRBV9; J: TRBJ2-3; CDR3: CASSAGGDKDTQYF
V: TRBV14; J: TRBJ2-2; CDR3: CASSAATGELFF
V: TRBV5-6; J: TRBJ1-1; CDR3: CASSPPSALNTEAFF
V: TRBV6-2/TRBV6-3; J: TRBJ1-1; CDR3: CASSYPNTEAFF
V: TRBV20-1; J: NA; CDR3: CSAGGGGFNTHEQYF
V: TRBV29-1; J: TRBJ2-5; CDR3: CSVEGQSLQETQYF